The 19 T cell receptor beta chains in this list originate from one sample, sequenced in a study of blood T cell repertoires in COVID-19. Clones were sequenced by immunoSEQ multiplex PCR, and TCRdb holds only the in-frame ones, with some missing. Of approximately 200,000 clones listed, 75% to 90% are singletons. The sample consisted of PBMCs or T cells enriched from blood (not recorded which). The source is a woman in her 30s who had been exposed to COVID-19.

The chain recombines TRBV27 with TRBJ1-1, with D possibly TRBD1 on 6 matching bases. Germline values: CDR1 MNHEY, CDR2 SMNVEV (reference sequence). V lost 5 bases and J 0 bases, leaving 10 bases between the germline ends. CDR3 length equals 14 residues. The CDR3 protein is CASSGTPLNTEAFF. The CDR3 nucleotides are TGTGCCAGCAGTGGGACACCATTGAACACTGAAGCTTTCTTT.

The DNA of the CDR3 is TGTGCCAGCTCACCGCCGGGACAGCCCAAGCAGCAGCCCCAGCATTTT. Protein product: CASSPPGQPKQQPQHF. The chain has TRBV18 and TRBJ1-5; 7 positions agree with TRBD1. The CDR3 is 16 amino acids. Germline V lookup: CDR1 KGHSH, CDR2 LQKENI. V trimming: 3 bases; J trimming: 7 bases; junction bases outside the gene matches: 12.

The chain has TRBV7-6 and TRBJ1-2; maybe TRBD1 (6 bases). The CDR3 runs to 14 residues. Germline lookup yields CDR1 SGHVS and CDR2 FNYEAQ. V was trimmed by 5 bases and J by 5 bases, leaving 15 bases between them. CDR3 sequence (DNA): TGTGCCAGCAGCCCCAGAGGGGGTGGATATGGCTACACCTTC. Its translation is CASSPRGGGYGYTF.

In this sample, this clone turned up once. The gene calls are TRBV11-2 and TRBJ2-3; 9 bases fit TRBD2. The CDR3 extends over 14 amino acids. V shed 7 bases and J 2 bases; nucleotides not matched to a gene: 4. Germline-derived CDR1 and CDR2 are SGHAT and FQNNGV. This chain's CDR3 is CASNLAGPTDTQYF. The CDR3 bases are TGTGCCAGCAACCTAGCGGGACCCACAGATACGCAGTATTTT.

This rearrangement joins TRBV20-1 to TRBJ1-3; no definite D call. Germline assignment: CDR1 DFQATT and CDR2 SNEGSKA (reference sequence). The V end lost 1 base, the J end lost 5 bases, and 3 bases lay between the germline ends. The CDR3 sequence is 11 residues long. This CDR3 reads CSARVRNTIYF. The DNA of the CDR3 is TGCAGTGCTAGAGTCAGAAACACCATATATTTT.

The chain is built from TRBV21-1 and TRBJ1-3; the table's D call, TRBD1, was not checked against the DNA. TRBV21-1 is recorded as a pseudogene. CDR3 length: 18 residues. The CDR3 loop is CASSTRPSTVSSGNTIYF. The CDR3, as DNA: TGTGCCAGCAGCACACGCCCCTCGACAGTTAGCTCTGGAAACACCATATATTTT.

The V call is TRBV9, the J call TRBJ1-5, with D perhaps matching TRBD1 (5 bases). The CDR3 contains 16 residues. The germline gives CDR1 SGDLS, CDR2 YYNGEE. V dropped 4 bases and J dropped 2 bases, with 16 bases sitting between them. CDR3 DNA: TGTGCCAGCAGCCCCGGGGGAATTTTAGGCAATCAGCCCCAGCATTTT. As protein: CASSPGGILGNQPQHF.

The chain combines TRBV3-1 (or the pseudogene TRBV3-2) with TRBJ1-6; D ambiguous. The CDR3 length is 16 residues. V lost 3 bases, J lost 9 bases, and 18 bases lay in between. Germline lookup yields CDR1 LGHDT and CDR2 YNNKEL (reference sequence). CDR3 region: CASSQVISGFGSPLHF. As DNA, the CDR3 is TGTGCCAGCAGCCAGGTTATTTCGGGGTTCGGTTCACCCCTCCACTTT.

The V and J genes are TRBV7-6 and TRBJ2-1; 7 bases agree with TRBD1. Looked up from germline, CDR1 is SGHVS and CDR2 is FNYEAQ. V shed 1 base and J 8 bases; nucleotides not matched to a gene: 5. The CDR3 runs 14 residues. The CDR3 coding sequence is TGTGCCAGCAGCTTAGATAGGGGGCTAGATGAGCAGTTCTTC. Its protein is CASSLDRGLDEQFF.

The chain carries TRBV9 and TRBJ2-2; TRBD1 agrees at 10 bases. V gave up 4 bases and J gave up 5 bases; unmatched junction bases: 5. Germline-derived CDR1 and CDR2 are SGDLS and YYNGEE. CDR3 length: 15 residues. The CDR3 DNA reads TGTGCCAGCAGCTCGACAGGGGGCGGAACCGGGGAGCTGTTTTTT. Its protein is CASSSTGGGTGELFF.

In this sample, this clone turned up once. The chain is built from TRBV4-1 and TRBJ2-7; possible D gene TRBD1, 6 bases. Germline CDR1 reads MGHRA; CDR2 reads YSYEKL. CDR3 length equals 17 residues. V was pared by 3 bases and J by 3 bases, with 21 bases between. CDR3 in amino acids: CASSHDKTGPRDYEQYF. Written as DNA, the CDR3 is TGCGCCAGCAGCCATGACAAGACAGGACCCAGGGACTACGAGCAGTACTTC.

DNA for the CDR3: TGTGCCACCAGCAGAGCTTACAGGGGATACGAGCAGTACTTC. Translated: CATSRAYRGYEQYF. The chain recombines TRBV15 with TRBJ2-7, with 7 nucleotides matching TRBD1. CDR3 size: 14 residues. The V gene's germline CDR1 is LNHNV and CDR2 YYDKDF (reference sequence). The V gene end was trimmed by 1 base and the J gene end by 4 bases; junction bases not matched to a gene: 4.

The V and J genes are TRBV6-5 and TRBJ2-7; 9 bases align to TRBD1. The J segment lost 6 bases and the V segment lost 4 bases, leaving 7 bases of the junction unmatched. This CDR3 region has 14 residues. From germline, CDR1 is MNHEY and CDR2 SVGAGI. CDR3 nucleotide sequence: TGTGCCAGCAGTTCTCAGCACAGGGGGCTCGAGCAGTACTTC. Its protein is CASSSQHRGLEQYF.

The rearrangement joins TRBV21-1 to TRBJ2-2; the table gives TRBD2 as D, unverified against the DNA. TRBV21-1 is a documented pseudogene. The length of the CDR3 is 15 residues. The CDR3 DNA follows: TGTGCCAGCAGCAAAGAATTCGGGTACACCGGGGAGCTGTTTTTT. Amino acid sequence: CASSKEFGYTGELFF.

This clone was counted a few times. The chain combines TRBV11-2 with TRBJ2-7; 10 nucleotides line up with TRBD1. Germline trimming cut 1 base from V and 5 bases from J; bases unmatched to any gene: 5. This CDR3 has 15 residues. Germline loops: CDR1 SGHAT, CDR2 FQNNGV. In DNA, the CDR3 is TGTGCCAGCAGCTTAGGGACAGGGGGGGGCCACGAGCAGTACTTC. This translates into CASSLGTGGGHEQYF.

Concerning this clone: A junction boundary mismatches the germline segment, possibly from a read error. The same CDR3 is also encoded by other DNA sequences in this sample. The chain combines TRBV3-1 (or the pseudogene TRBV3-2) with TRBJ2-7, with 9 bases identical to TRBD2. The CDR3 has 16 residues. In germline, CDR1 is LGHDT, CDR2 YNNKEL (reference sequence). The CDR3 DNA reads TGTGCCAGTAGCCAAGTGGCTAGCGGGGCGAGCTACGAGCAGTACTTC. Its protein product is CASSQVASGASYEQYF.

The chain links TRBV3-1 (or the pseudogene TRBV3-2) to TRBJ2-1; D perhaps matches TRBD2 (6 bases). Germline CDR1 LGHDT, CDR2 YNNKEL (reference sequence). V was trimmed by 0 bases and J by 4 bases, leaving 13 bases between them. The CDR3 has 16 residues. The CDR3 is CASSQEEGLGYNEQFF. The CDR3, as DNA: TGTGCCAGCAGCCAAGAGGAGGGATTGGGGTACAATGAGCAGTTCTTC.

The chain recombines TRBV2 with TRBJ1-6; 8 bases map to TRBD1. J gave up 7 bases and V 5 bases, and 7 bases lay outside the gene matches. Germline lookup yields CDR1 SNHLY and CDR2 FYNNEI. CDR3 length: 15 amino acids. DNA for the CDR3: TGTGCCAGCAGTCGTCAAGCAGGGGGCAATTCACCCCTCCACTTT. The encoded protein is CASSRQAGGNSPLHF.

The chain uses TRBV20-1 and TRBJ1-1; D may be TRBD1 (6 bases). The germline V gene has CDR1 DFQATT and CDR2 SNEGSKA (reference sequence). The CDR3 length is 13 residues. Trimming took 3 bases from V and 3 from J, leaving 11 bases between them. DNA of the CDR3: TGCAGTGCTAGTCGGGGGGCTGACACTGAAGCTTTCTTT. It specifies CSASRGADTEAFF.